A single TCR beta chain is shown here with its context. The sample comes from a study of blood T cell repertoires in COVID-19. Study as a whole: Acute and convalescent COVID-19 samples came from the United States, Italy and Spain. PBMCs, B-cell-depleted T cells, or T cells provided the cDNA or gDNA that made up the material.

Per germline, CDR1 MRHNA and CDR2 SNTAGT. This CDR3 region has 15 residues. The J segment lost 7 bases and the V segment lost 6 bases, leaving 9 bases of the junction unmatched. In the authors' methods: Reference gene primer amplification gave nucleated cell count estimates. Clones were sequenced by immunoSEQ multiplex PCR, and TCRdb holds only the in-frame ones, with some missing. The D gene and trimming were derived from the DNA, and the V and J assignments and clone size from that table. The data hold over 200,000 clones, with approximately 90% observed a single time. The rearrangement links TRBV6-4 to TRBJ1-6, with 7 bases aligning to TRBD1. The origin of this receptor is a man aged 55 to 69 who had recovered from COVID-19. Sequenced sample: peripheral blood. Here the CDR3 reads CASSEHRDSNSPLHF. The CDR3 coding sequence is TGTGCCAGCAGCGAACACCGGGACAGCAATTCACCCCTCCACTTT.